Given below is one T cell receptor beta chain in context. It was CD45RO-negative cells, positively selected for CCR7, that made up naive CD8 cells, with terminally differentiated effector memory CD45RA+ cells excluded. This entry is derived from a study of shared clonotypes between healthy human individuals. Sequenced by immunoSEQ multiplex PCR; TCRdb stores in-frame clones only, minus some. In the table there are about 2.1 million clones, 85% to 95% of which are singletons. From germline, CDR1 is SGHAT and CDR2 FQDESV (reference sequence). Germline trimming cut 3 bases from V and 0 bases from J; bases unmatched to any gene: 9. The CDR3 extends over 18 amino acids.

The sequence derives from a man younger than 35 in good health. Some clones in this sample may be carry-over from other donors' samples. Sequenced input: naive CD8+ T cells from PBMCs. The V gene is TRBV11-1, the J gene TRBJ2-2; TRBD2 agrees at 8 bases. This CDR3 is CASSFHLAGIANTGELFF. The CDR3 region has the DNA TGTGCCAGCAGCTTCCATTTAGCGGGGATAGCGAACACCGGGGAGCTGTTTTTT.